The next 8 T cell receptor beta chains were all read from a single sample in a study of cytomegalovirus exposure and HLA in healthy donors. The study ran its PCR with 60 Vbeta and 13 Jbeta primers. Using immunoSEQ multiplex PCR, the repertoire was profiled, and TCRdb retains in-frame clones only, with some absent. The sample shows hundreds of thousands of clones, approximately 90% of them seen only once. Sequencing was done on a sample of PBMCs. These receptors were obtained from a woman in her late teens or twenties in good health and CMV-seronegative.

Turning to this clone: A junction boundary mismatches the germline segment, possibly from a read error. The rearrangement uses TRBV2 and TRBJ2-3; 16 positions agree with TRBD2. Looked up from germline, CDR1 is SNHLY and CDR2 is FYNNEI. The CDR3 totals 13 residues. The CDR3 here is CASIFGTSGGGNF. For the CDR3, the DNA is TGTGCCAGCATTTTCGGGACTAGCGGGGGGGGGAACTTT.

The chain employs TRBV11-3 and TRBJ2-1, with 12 nucleotides matching TRBD2. Trimming at V came to 3 bases and at J to 4 bases, leaving 4 bases not matched to a gene. The germline gives CDR1 SGHNT, CDR2 YENEEA. There are 16 residues in the CDR3. The CDR3 DNA sequence: TGTGCCAGCAGCTTCCGCGGGACTAGCGGGTACAATGAGCAGTTCTTC. Translation gives CASSFRGTSGYNEQFF.

The chain recombines TRBV7-9 with TRBJ2-2; 12 bases fit TRBD2. Germline V gives CDR1 SEHNR, CDR2 FQNEAQ (reference sequence). V was pared by 5 bases and J by 6 bases, with 7 bases of the junction left unmatched. The CDR3 is 16 residues long. The CDR3 loop reads CASSTTSGRRAGELFF. Written as DNA, the CDR3 is TGTGCCAGCAGCACGACTAGCGGGAGACGGGCCGGGGAGCTGTTTTTT.

This sequence joins TRBV19 and TRBJ2-1, with 9 nucleotides matching TRBD2. The length of the CDR3 is 17 residues. After removal of 2 bases from V and 4 bases from J, the junction contained 9 bases not matched to a gene. Germline CDR1 is LNHDA and CDR2 is SQIVND (reference sequence). CDR3 in DNA: TGTGCCAGTAGTATACTTCAGACTAGCGGATTGTACAATGAGCAGTTCTTC. As protein: CASSILQTSGLYNEQFF. The full variable domain, its missing parts supplied by reference TRBV19 and TRBJ2-1, is DGGITQSPKYLFRKEGQNVTLSCEQNLNHDAMYWYRQDPGQGLRLIYYSQIVNDFQKGDIAEGYSVSREKKESFPLTVTSAQKNPTAFYLCASSILQTSGLYNEQFFGPGTRLTVL.

This chain joins TRBV27 and TRBJ2-1; D is possibly TRBD2 (6 bases). The ends were cut back, 3 bases at V and 5 bases at J, with 14 bases in the middle. Germline CDR1 and CDR2: MNHEY and SMNVEV (reference sequence). The CDR3 runs 15 residues. Here the CDR3 reads CASSFGSTGDNEQFF. The CDR3 DNA reads as TGTGCCAGCAGTTTCGGGAGTACTGGTGACAATGAGCAGTTCTTC.

This sequence joins TRBV14 and TRBJ1-6, with TRBD1 matching over 7 bases. The length of the CDR3 is 12 residues. Per germline, CDR1 SGHDN and CDR2 FVKESK. V gave up 4 bases and J gave up 14 bases; unmatched junction bases: 5. CDR3 protein: CASSLTGSTLHF. The CDR3 bases are TGTGCCAGCAGCCTGACAGGGAGCACCCTCCACTTT.

The gene calls are TRBV18 and TRBJ2-3; TRBD1 aligns across 11 bases. This CDR3 contains 16 residues. The ends lost 6 bases at V and 0 bases at J; junction bases unmatched: 5. The germline gives CDR1 KGHSH, CDR2 LQKENI. The CDR3 is CASSSGQGASTDTQYF. The CDR3 nucleotides read TGTGCCAGCTCGAGTGGACAGGGGGCTAGCACAGATACGCAGTATTTT.

This clone was recorded only once. CDR3 nucleotide sequence: TGTGCCAGCAGCCGAGGGACAGGGGGTTTTGAGACCCAGTACTTC. Its translation: CASSRGTGGFETQYF. This sequence joins TRBV9 and TRBJ2-5; 11 bases map to TRBD1. Trimming removed 4 bases from V and 5 bases from J; junction bases left unmatched: 7. The CDR3 loop spans 15 amino acids. Germline CDR1 reads SGDLS; CDR2 reads YYNGEE.